This T cell receptor beta chain emerged from a study of blood T cells in healthy people across ages. The wider study: Capturing about one barcoded beta molecule per two T cells was achieved by template switching. Findings and limits, study-wide: Changes seen in expanded clonotypes were possibly confounded by donor CMV status left unknown. A strong correlation was seen between TCR beta diversity and naive T cell percentage.

Using a J-beta primer mix together with a sample-barcoded 5' primer, a second PCR was run for about 7 to 12 cycles. A single record per CDR3 protein comes from TCRdb applying MiXCR to the 5' RACE reads. This table holds about 780,000 distinct CDR3 sequences, about 46% found once. Total RNA, at least 6 micrograms per sample, came from PBMCs. Per germline, CDR1 MDHEN and CDR2 SYDVKM. CDR3 length: 15 amino acids. V dropped 3 bases and J dropped 0 bases, with 11 bases sitting between them. Points on this clonotype: The antigen is unknown.

This chain uses TRBV28 with TRBJ1-1; no reliable D call. The source of this sequence is a man of 80 years or more in good health. The sample comprised blood. CDR3: CASSFSRPMNTEAFF. CDR3 sequence (DNA): TGTGCCAGCAGTTTTAGCAGGCCTATGAACACTGAAGCTTTCTTT.